This is a list of T cell receptor beta chains from one sample in a study of blood T cells in healthy people across ages. TCRdb analysed the 5' RACE reads with MiXCR anew, one entry per CDR3 protein. The sample includes roughly 900,000 distinct CDR3 sequences, 45% to 50% seen only once; the top ten take roughly an eighth. Input material: blood. These receptors were taken from a man aged 25-45 years in good health. CDR3s include the opening cysteine and the closing phenylalanine or tryptophan. The order of the fields is V gene, D gene, clone size, J gene, CDR3 DNA, CDR3 protein. A D gene is named only where the DNA matches it firmly. Not all rows give a size; the values are once, few, many and, for expanded clones, a class.

v_gene: TRBV28
d_gene: NA
abundance: NA
j_gene: TRBJ1-2
CDR3nt: TGTGCCAGCAGTTTTTTTTCTGGTAGCTATGGCTACACCTTC
CDR3aa: CASSFFSGSYGYTF

v_gene: TRBV5-1
d_gene: NA
abundance: few
j_gene: TRBJ2-7
CDR3nt: TGCGCCAGCAGCGCGGACCGGGATCACGAGCAGTACTTC
CDR3aa: CASSADRDHEQYF

v_gene: TRBV5-1
d_gene: NA
abundance: many
j_gene: TRBJ2-3
CDR3nt: TGCGCCAGCAGCCCGGGACAACGCACAGATACGCAGTATTTT
CDR3aa: CASSPGQRTDTQYF

v_gene: TRBV4-2
d_gene: NA
abundance: NA
j_gene: TRBJ1-6
CDR3nt: TGTGCCAGCAGCCAAGATGGCAGGGAAAGTGATAATTCACCCCTCCACTTT
CDR3aa: CASSQDGRESDNSPLHF

v_gene: TRBV20-1
d_gene: NA
abundance: NA
j_gene: TRBJ2-7
CDR3nt: TGCAGTGCCTACACTCCCGGACGTACCGCCGCGCAGTACTTC
CDR3aa: CSAYTPGRTAAQYF

v_gene: TRBV6-4
d_gene: NA
abundance: few
j_gene: TRBJ2-2
CDR3nt: TGTGCCAGCAGTCAGGGGAACACCGGGGAGCTGTTTTTT
CDR3aa: CASSQGNTGELFF

v_gene: TRBV4-1
d_gene: NA
abundance: NA
j_gene: TRBJ2-7
CDR3nt: TGCGCCAGCAGCCATGAACTAGCTTTAGGGGACGAGCAGTACTTC
CDR3aa: CASSHELALGDEQYF

v_gene: TRBV20-1
d_gene: NA
abundance: NA
j_gene: TRBJ2-5
CDR3nt: TGCAGTGCTAGAGAACCTCTTCCCTACCAAGAGACCCAGTACTTC
CDR3aa: CSAREPLPYQETQYF

v_gene: TRBV6-4
d_gene: NA
abundance: NA
j_gene: TRBJ2-7
CDR3nt: TGTGCCAGCAGCGTAATTGGCTACGAGCAGTACTTC
CDR3aa: CASSVIGYEQYF

v_gene: TRBV14
d_gene: NA
abundance: NA
j_gene: TRBJ1-2
CDR3nt: TGTGCCAGCAGCCAAGACAGACGCCCCGGCTACACCTTC
CDR3aa: CASSQDRRPGYTF

v_gene: TRBV7-9
d_gene: NA
abundance: NA
j_gene: TRBJ2-1
CDR3nt: TGTGCCAGCAGCTTAGTCGGCGGGGCTCTGTACAATGAGCAGTTCTTC
CDR3aa: CASSLVGGALYNEQFF

v_gene: TRBV13
d_gene: NA
abundance: few
j_gene: TRBJ2-5
CDR3nt: TGTGCCAGCAGCCCCCGAACAGGGATGGAGCAGTACTTC
CDR3aa: CASSPRTGMEQYF

v_gene: TRBV6-6
d_gene: NA
abundance: NA
j_gene: TRBJ1-6
CDR3nt: TGTGCCAGCAGTTACTCGGGGAGGCAGGGCCTAAATTCACCCCTCCACTTT
CDR3aa: CASSYSGRQGLNSPLHF

v_gene: TRBV7-2
d_gene: NA
abundance: NA
j_gene: TRBJ2-3
CDR3nt: TGTGCCAGCGGATTCAGGCCCAGATCTAGCACAGATACGCAGTATTTT
CDR3aa: CASGFRPRSSTDTQYF

v_gene: TRBV20-1
d_gene: TRBD2
abundance: NA
j_gene: TRBJ2-5
CDR3nt: TGCAGTGCTAGACAGACACTAGCGGGGGGGCCCCAAGAGACCCAGTACTTC
CDR3aa: CSARQTLAGGPQETQYF

v_gene: TRBV20-1
d_gene: TRBD2
abundance: NA
j_gene: TRBJ2-1
CDR3nt: TGCAGTGCTAGAGGGACTAGCGGGGGGCTCTATGAGCAGTTCTTC
CDR3aa: CSARGTSGGLYEQFF

v_gene: TRBV6-4
d_gene: NA
abundance: NA
j_gene: TRBJ2-7
CDR3nt: TGTGCCAGCAATATGACAGGCTACTACGAGCAGTACTTC
CDR3aa: CASNMTGYYEQYF

v_gene: TRBV3-1
d_gene: TRBD2
abundance: few
j_gene: TRBJ2-7
CDR3nt: TGTGCCAGCCGAGCGGCGGGAGGGTCCTACGAGCAGTACTTC
CDR3aa: CASRAAGGSYEQYF

v_gene: TRBV20-1
d_gene: NA
abundance: few
j_gene: TRBJ2-3
CDR3nt: TGCAGTGCTAGAGAAGACAGGCTGGACACAGATACGCAGTATTTT
CDR3aa: CSAREDRLDTDTQYF

v_gene: TRBV7-2
d_gene: TRBD2
abundance: NA
j_gene: TRBJ2-7
CDR3nt: TGTGCCAGCGACGCAACTAGCGGGGCCTCTTACGAGCAGTACTTC
CDR3aa: CASDATSGASYEQYF

v_gene: TRBV7-9
d_gene: NA
abundance: NA
j_gene: TRBJ2-1
CDR3nt: TGTGCCAGTTTAGGACTTCCGCCCGAGCAGTTCTTC
CDR3aa: CASLGLPPEQFF

v_gene: TRBV6-2/TRBV6-3
d_gene: NA
abundance: NA
j_gene: TRBJ1-1
CDR3nt: TGTGCCAGCAGGTGGAGGAGTGGACTGGTTGAAGCTTTCTTT
CDR3aa: CASRWRSGLVEAFF

v_gene: TRBV12-3/TRBV12-4
d_gene: NA
abundance: NA
j_gene: TRBJ1-5
CDR3nt: TGTGCCAGCGGTAAGACAGGCAATCAGCCCCAGCATTTT
CDR3aa: CASGKTGNQPQHF

v_gene: TRBV20-1
d_gene: NA
abundance: NA
j_gene: TRBJ2-5
CDR3nt: TGCAGTGCTAGCGGCCCCCGGGAGACCCAGTACTTC
CDR3aa: CSASGPRETQYF

v_gene: TRBV24-1
d_gene: TRBD1
abundance: NA
j_gene: TRBJ2-1
CDR3nt: TGTGCCACCAGTGACCCGGGACAGCAGTACAATGAGCAGTTCTTC
CDR3aa: CATSDPGQQYNEQFF

v_gene: TRBV29-1
d_gene: TRBD1
abundance: many
j_gene: TRBJ2-3
CDR3nt: TGCAGCGTCGTGGACAGCCAGGGGGCAGATACGCAGTATTTT
CDR3aa: CSVVDSQGADTQYF

v_gene: TRBV4-2
d_gene: TRBD1
abundance: NA
j_gene: TRBJ2-3
CDR3nt: TGTGCCAGCAGCCAAGTAGGGGGACAGGGGGATTCGGATACGCAGTATTTT
CDR3aa: CASSQVGGQGDSDTQYF

v_gene: TRBV20-1
d_gene: NA
abundance: few
j_gene: TRBJ2-1
CDR3nt: TGCAGTGCTGGGCGCCATGGGCGGGTCTCCTACAATGAGCAGTTCTTC
CDR3aa: CSAGRHGRVSYNEQFF

v_gene: TRBV12-5
d_gene: NA
abundance: NA
j_gene: TRBJ1-1
CDR3nt: TGTGCTAGTGGTCCTGACGGTTACACGAACACTGAAGCTTTCTTT
CDR3aa: CASGPDGYTNTEAFF

v_gene: TRBV7-2
d_gene: TRBD2
abundance: few
j_gene: TRBJ2-5
CDR3nt: TGTGCCAGCAGCCCGAACGGCAGCGGGGTGGAGACCCAGTACTTC
CDR3aa: CASSPNGSGVETQYF

v_gene: TRBV30
d_gene: NA
abundance: NA
j_gene: TRBJ1-2
CDR3nt: TGTGCCTCGAGACGGGTCACCTATGGCTACACCTTC
CDR3aa: CASRRVTYGYTF

v_gene: TRBV7-9
d_gene: TRBD2
abundance: NA
j_gene: TRBJ2-3
CDR3nt: TGTGCCAGCAGCGGAATAGCGGGGGGGGCAGATACGCAGTATTTT
CDR3aa: CASSGIAGGADTQYF

v_gene: TRBV10-3
d_gene: NA
abundance: once
j_gene: TRBJ1-1
CDR3nt: TGTGCCATCAGTGAAACTGGGTACACTGGAGCTTTCTTT
CDR3aa: CAISETGYTGAFF

v_gene: TRBV20-1
d_gene: NA
abundance: few
j_gene: TRBJ1-2
CDR3nt: TGCAGTGCGGACCGGGACAGCTACACCTTC
CDR3aa: CSADRDSYTF

v_gene: TRBV4-1
d_gene: NA
abundance: few
j_gene: TRBJ2-7
CDR3nt: TGCGCCAGCAGCCAAATTGTCAAGAACGAGCAGTACTTC
CDR3aa: CASSQIVKNEQYF

v_gene: TRBV7-3
d_gene: TRBD2
abundance: NA
j_gene: TRBJ2-1
CDR3nt: TGTGCCAGCAGTCCCCTAGCGGGGGGATTGGACGCCTACAATGAGCAGTTCTTC
CDR3aa: CASSPLAGGLDAYNEQFF

v_gene: TRBV6-2/TRBV6-3
d_gene: NA
abundance: few
j_gene: TRBJ1-6
CDR3nt: TGTGCCAGCAGTTACTACGGACCGGCCTATAATTCACCCCTCCACTTT
CDR3aa: CASSYYGPAYNSPLHF

v_gene: TRBV10-3
d_gene: TRBD1
abundance: NA
j_gene: TRBJ2-3
CDR3nt: TGTGCCATCAGTGCCACCGGGACAGACACAGATACGCAGTATTTT
CDR3aa: CAISATGTDTDTQYF

v_gene: TRBV7-2
d_gene: TRBD2
abundance: few
j_gene: TRBJ2-3
CDR3nt: TGTGCCAGCAGCTTAGGAGGACTAGCGGCCACAGATACGCAGTATTTT
CDR3aa: CASSLGGLAATDTQYF

v_gene: TRBV24-1
d_gene: NA
abundance: NA
j_gene: TRBJ2-2
CDR3nt: TGTGCCACCAGTCGGACCCACACCGGGGAGCTGTTTTTT
CDR3aa: CATSRTHTGELFF

v_gene: TRBV6-1
d_gene: TRBD2
abundance: NA
j_gene: TRBJ2-7
CDR3nt: TGTGCCAGCACACTAGCGGGGGACACCTACGAGCAGTACTTC
CDR3aa: CASTLAGDTYEQYF

v_gene: TRBV5-1
d_gene: NA
abundance: few
j_gene: TRBJ1-2
CDR3nt: TGCGCCAGCAGCTTGGAATCCGGAGATTTCTATGGCTACACCTTC
CDR3aa: CASSLESGDFYGYTF

v_gene: TRBV12-3/TRBV12-4
d_gene: TRBD1
abundance: few
j_gene: TRBJ2-5
CDR3nt: TGTGCCAGCAGCCGTGGACAGGGTTCTTTTGAGACCCAGTACTTC
CDR3aa: CASSRGQGSFETQYF

v_gene: TRBV28
d_gene: TRBD1
abundance: NA
j_gene: TRBJ1-2
CDR3nt: TGTGCCAGCACCTCAGGGGGAGCTAACTATGACTACACCTTC
CDR3aa: CASTSGGANYDYTF

v_gene: TRBV5-1
d_gene: NA
abundance: few
j_gene: TRBJ1-1
CDR3nt: TGCGCCAGCAGCTTGGGAAGGGAGGGGAACACTGAAGCTTTCTTT
CDR3aa: CASSLGREGNTEAFF

v_gene: TRBV10-3
d_gene: TRBD2
abundance: NA
j_gene: TRBJ2-1
CDR3nt: TGTGCCATCAGAGGGACTACCGGGTCAGACAATGAGCAGTTCTTC
CDR3aa: CAIRGTTGSDNEQFF

v_gene: TRBV4-3
d_gene: NA
abundance: NA
j_gene: TRBJ2-6
CDR3nt: TGCGCCAGCAGCCAAGAAGCGGCAACTGGGGCCAACGTCCTGACTTTC
CDR3aa: CASSQEAATGANVLTF

v_gene: TRBV6-2/TRBV6-3
d_gene: NA
abundance: many
j_gene: TRBJ2-3
CDR3nt: TGTGCCAGCAGTTACTCGAAGGATACGCAGTATTTT
CDR3aa: CASSYSKDTQYF

v_gene: TRBV20-1
d_gene: TRBD2
abundance: NA
j_gene: TRBJ2-7
CDR3nt: TGCAGTGATGTACTAGCGGGGAGCTCCTACGAGCAGTACTTC
CDR3aa: CSDVLAGSSYEQYF

v_gene: TRBV5-6
d_gene: TRBD1
abundance: few
j_gene: TRBJ1-6
CDR3nt: TGTGCCAGCAGCTTGCTGACAGGGGGCGAAAATTCACCCCTCCACTTT
CDR3aa: CASSLLTGGENSPLHF

v_gene: TRBV20-1
d_gene: NA
abundance: few
j_gene: TRBJ2-5
CDR3nt: TGCAGTGGTACTCAGCAAGAGACCCAGTACTTC
CDR3aa: CSGTQQETQYF